This T cell receptor (beta chain) was observed in a study of Tregs in tolerant kidney transplant recipients. Regarding the study as a whole: No direct test of biological reproducibility was done here.

Libraries were prepared by immunoSEQ multiplex PCR; TCRdb keeps only in-frame clonotypes and omits some of them. The repertoire includes some 110,000 clones, about 91% of them detected once, and roughly 0.63% sits in the top ten. Turning to this clone: No antigen is known for it.

In germline, CDR1 is MGHDK, CDR2 SYGVNS. The CDR3 totals 14 residues. V was cut by 2 bases and J by 2 bases, with 7 bases left in between. The sequenced material came from CD4+ T cells from blood. The chain couples TRBV25-1 to TRBJ2-1; D gene unclear. This clonotype was sampled from a human donor in good health. CDR3 DNA sequence: TGTGCCAGCAGTGAAGGCTGGGCCTACAATGAGCAGTTCTTC. Encoded protein: CASSEGWAYNEQFF.